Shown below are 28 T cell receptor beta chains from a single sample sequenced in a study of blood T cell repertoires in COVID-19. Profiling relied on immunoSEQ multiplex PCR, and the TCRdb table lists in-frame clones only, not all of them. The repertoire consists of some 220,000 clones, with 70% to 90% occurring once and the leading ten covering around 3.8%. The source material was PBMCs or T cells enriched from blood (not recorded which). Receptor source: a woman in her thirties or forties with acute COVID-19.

CDR3 protein: CASSLSLGGGRNTEAFF. CDR3 bases: TGTGCCAGCAGCTTATCGCTTGGGGGGGGGAGGAACACTGAAGCTTTCTTT. The chain is built from TRBV7-8 and TRBJ1-1, with a possible D match to TRBD1 (5 bases). Trimming cost V 2 bases and J 1 base, with 17 bases left between them. The CDR3 is made up of 17 amino acids. Looked up from germline, CDR1 is SGHVS and CDR2 is FQNEAQ. Full variable domain (outside the CDR3, taken from reference TRBV7-8 and TRBJ1-1): GAGVSQSPRYKVAKRGQDVALRCDPISGHVSLFWYQQALGQGPEFLTYFQNEAQLDKSGLPSDRFFAERPEGSVSTLKIQRTQQEDSAVYLCASSLSLGGGRNTEAFFGQGTRLTVV.

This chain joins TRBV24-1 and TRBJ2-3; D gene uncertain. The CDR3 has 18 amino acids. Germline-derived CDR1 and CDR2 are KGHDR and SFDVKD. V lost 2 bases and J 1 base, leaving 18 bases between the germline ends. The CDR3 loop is CATSDWRPTPTGTDTQYF. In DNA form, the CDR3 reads TGTGCCACCAGTGATTGGAGACCCACCCCAACGGGCACAGATACGCAGTATTTT.

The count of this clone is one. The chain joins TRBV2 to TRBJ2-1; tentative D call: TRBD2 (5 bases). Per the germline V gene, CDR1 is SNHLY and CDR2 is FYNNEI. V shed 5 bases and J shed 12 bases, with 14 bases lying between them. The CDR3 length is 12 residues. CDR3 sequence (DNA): TGTGCCAGCAGTAGTACGGGAACTGGGCAGTTCTTC. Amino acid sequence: CASSSTGTGQFF. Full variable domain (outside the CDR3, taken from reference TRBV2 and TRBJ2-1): EPEVTQTPSHQVTQMGQEVILRCVPISNHLYFYWYRQILGQKVEFLVSFYNNEISEKSEIFDDQFSVERPDGSNFTLKIRSTKLEDSAMYFCASSSTGTGQFFGPGTRLTVL.

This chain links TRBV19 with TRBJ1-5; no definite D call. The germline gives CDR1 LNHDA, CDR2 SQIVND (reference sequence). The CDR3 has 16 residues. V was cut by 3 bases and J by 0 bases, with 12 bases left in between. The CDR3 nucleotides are TGTGCCAGTAGTATCGGGAACCGGGGTAGCAATCAGCCCCAGCATTTT. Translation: CASSIGNRGSNQPQHF. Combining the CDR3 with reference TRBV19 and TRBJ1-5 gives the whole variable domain DGGITQSPKYLFRKEGQNVTLSCEQNLNHDAMYWYRQDPGQGLRLIYYSQIVNDFQKGDIAEGYSVSREKKESFPLTVTSAQKNPTAFYLCASSIGNRGSNQPQHFGDGTRLSIL.

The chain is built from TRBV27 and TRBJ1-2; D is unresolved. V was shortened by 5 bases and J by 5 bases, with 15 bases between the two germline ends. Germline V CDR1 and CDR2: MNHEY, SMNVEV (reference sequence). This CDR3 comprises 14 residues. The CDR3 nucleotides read TGTGCCAGCAGTCAATCGTCGGCGGATTATGGCTACACCTTC. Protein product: CASSQSSADYGYTF.

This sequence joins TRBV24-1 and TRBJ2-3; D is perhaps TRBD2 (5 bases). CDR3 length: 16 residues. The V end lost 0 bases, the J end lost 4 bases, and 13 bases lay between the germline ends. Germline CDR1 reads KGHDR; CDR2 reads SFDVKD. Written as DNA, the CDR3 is TGTGCCACCAGTGATTTGAACAAACTAGGAGCAGATACGCAGTATTTT. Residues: CATSDLNKLGADTQYF.

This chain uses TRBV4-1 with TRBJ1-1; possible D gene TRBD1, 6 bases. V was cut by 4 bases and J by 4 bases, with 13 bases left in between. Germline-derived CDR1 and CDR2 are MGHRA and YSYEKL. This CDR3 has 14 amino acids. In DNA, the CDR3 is TGCGCCAGCAGCCCGACAGGTAGTAGCACTGAAGCTTTCTTT. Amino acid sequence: CASSPTGSSTEAFF.

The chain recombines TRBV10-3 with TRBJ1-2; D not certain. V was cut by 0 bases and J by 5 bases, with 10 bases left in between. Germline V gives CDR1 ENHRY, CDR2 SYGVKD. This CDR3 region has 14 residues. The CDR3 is CAISESSSGYGYTF. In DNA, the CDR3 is TGTGCCATCAGTGAGTCAAGCAGCGGGTATGGCTACACCTTC.

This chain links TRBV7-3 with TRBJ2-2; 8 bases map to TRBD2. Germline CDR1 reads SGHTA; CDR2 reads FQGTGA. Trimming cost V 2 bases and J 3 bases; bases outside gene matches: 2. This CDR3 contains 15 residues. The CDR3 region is CASSLAGGDTGELFF. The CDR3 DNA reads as TGTGCCAGCAGCTTAGCGGGGGGTGACACCGGGGAGCTGTTTTTT.

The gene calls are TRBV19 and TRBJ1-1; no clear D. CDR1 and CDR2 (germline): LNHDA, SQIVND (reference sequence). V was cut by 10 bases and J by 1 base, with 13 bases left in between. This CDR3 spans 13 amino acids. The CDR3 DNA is TGTGCCACCACACATGAGGGGAACACTGAAGCTTTCTTT. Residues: CATTHEGNTEAFF. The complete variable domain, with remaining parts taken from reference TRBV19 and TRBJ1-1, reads DGGITQSPKYLFRKEGQNVTLSCEQNLNHDAMYWYRQDPGQGLRLIYYSQIVNDFQKGDIAEGYSVSREKKESFPLTVTSAQKNPTAFYLCATTHEGNTEAFFGQGTRLTVV.

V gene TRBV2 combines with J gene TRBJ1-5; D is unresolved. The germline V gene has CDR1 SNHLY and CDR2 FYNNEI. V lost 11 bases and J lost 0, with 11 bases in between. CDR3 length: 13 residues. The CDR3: CAVQSASNQPQHF. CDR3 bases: TGTGCCGTTCAGTCTGCTAGCAATCAGCCCCAGCATTTT.

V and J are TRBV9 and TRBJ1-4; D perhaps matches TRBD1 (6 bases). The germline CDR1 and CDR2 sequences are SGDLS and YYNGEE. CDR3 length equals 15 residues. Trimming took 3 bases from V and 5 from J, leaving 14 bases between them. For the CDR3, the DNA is TGTGCCAGCAGCGGACAGGACAGTTCAAATGAAAAACTGTTTTTT. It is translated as CASSGQDSSNEKLFF.

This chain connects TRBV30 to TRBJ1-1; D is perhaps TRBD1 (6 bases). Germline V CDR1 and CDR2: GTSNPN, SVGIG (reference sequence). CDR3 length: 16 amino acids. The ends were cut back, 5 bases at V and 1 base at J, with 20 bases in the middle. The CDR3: CAWEKTGSRGNTEAFF. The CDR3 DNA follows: TGTGCCTGGGAAAAAACAGGGTCTCGGGGGAACACTGAAGCTTTCTTT.

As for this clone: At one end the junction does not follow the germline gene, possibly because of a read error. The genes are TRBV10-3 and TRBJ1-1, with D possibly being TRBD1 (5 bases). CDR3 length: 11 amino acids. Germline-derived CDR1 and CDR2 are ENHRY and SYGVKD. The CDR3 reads CATQGGTGAFF. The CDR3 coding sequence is TGTGCCACCCAAGGAGGGACTGGAGCTTTCTTT.

CDR3 nucleotide sequence: TGTGCTAGTGGTTTGGTTACCATCTCAGGACAGGTGAGGAACACTGAAGCTTTCTTT. Amino acid sequence: CASGLVTISGQVRNTEAFF. The chain joins TRBV12-5 to TRBJ1-1, with 7 positions matching TRBD1. Trimming took 0 bases from V and 1 from J; bases not matched to a gene: 14. Germline V gene lookup returns CDR1 LGHNT and CDR2 FRNRAP. This CDR3 has 19 amino acids.

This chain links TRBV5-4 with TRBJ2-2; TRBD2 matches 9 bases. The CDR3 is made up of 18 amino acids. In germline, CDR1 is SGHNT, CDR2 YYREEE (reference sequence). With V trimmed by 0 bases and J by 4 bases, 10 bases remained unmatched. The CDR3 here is CASSLARRSGGPTGELFF. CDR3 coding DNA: TGTGCCAGCAGCTTGGCCCGACGTAGCGGGGGCCCCACCGGGGAGCTGTTTTTT.

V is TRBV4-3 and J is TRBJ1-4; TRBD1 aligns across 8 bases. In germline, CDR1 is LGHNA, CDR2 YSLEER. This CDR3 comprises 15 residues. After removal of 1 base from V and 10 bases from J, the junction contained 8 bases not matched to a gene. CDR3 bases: TGCGCCAGCAGCCAAGGGGTGCAGGGGGCCGGAAAACTGTTTTTT. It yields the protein CASSQGVQGAGKLFF.

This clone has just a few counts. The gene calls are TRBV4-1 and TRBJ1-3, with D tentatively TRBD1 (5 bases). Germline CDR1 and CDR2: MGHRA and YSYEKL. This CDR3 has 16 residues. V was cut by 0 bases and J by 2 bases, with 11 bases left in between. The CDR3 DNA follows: TGCGCCAGCAGCCAAGATCCCCCAGGGACTGGAAACACCATATATTTT. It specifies CASSQDPPGTGNTIYF.

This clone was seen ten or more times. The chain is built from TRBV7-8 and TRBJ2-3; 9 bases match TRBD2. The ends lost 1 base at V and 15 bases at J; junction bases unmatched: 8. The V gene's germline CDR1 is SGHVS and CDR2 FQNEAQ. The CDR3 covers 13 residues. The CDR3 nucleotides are TGTGCCAGCAGCTTAGTGGGCGGGGGGGATGCTTATTTT. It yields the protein CASSLVGGGDAYF.

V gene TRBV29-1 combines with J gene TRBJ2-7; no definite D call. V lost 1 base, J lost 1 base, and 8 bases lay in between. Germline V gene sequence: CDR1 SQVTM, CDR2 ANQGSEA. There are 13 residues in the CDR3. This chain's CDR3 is CSVEVPVSYEQYF. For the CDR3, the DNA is TGCAGCGTTGAAGTGCCGGTATCCTACGAGCAGTACTTC.

CDR3 region: CASSKSRNQPQHF. DNA of the CDR3: TGTGCCAGCAGCAAATCGAGAAATCAGCCCCAGCATTTT. The genes are TRBV11-2 and TRBJ1-5; D remains ambiguous. This CDR3 comprises 13 residues. CDR1 SGHAT and CDR2 FQNNGV come from the germline V gene. Trimming stripped 5 bases from V and 4 bases from J, with 9 bases between. The variable domain in full, completed from reference TRBV11-2 and TRBJ1-5, reads EAGVAQSPRYKIIEKRQSVAFWCNPISGHATLYWYQQILGQGPKLLIQFQNNGVVDDSQLPKDRFSAERLKGVDSTLKIQPAKLEDSAVYLCASSKSRNQPQHFGDGTRLSIL.

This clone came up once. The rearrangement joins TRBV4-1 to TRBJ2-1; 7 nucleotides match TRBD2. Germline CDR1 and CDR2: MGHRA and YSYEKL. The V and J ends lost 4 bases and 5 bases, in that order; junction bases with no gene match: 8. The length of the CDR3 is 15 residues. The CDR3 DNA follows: TGCGCCAGCAGCCTTCACGGCGGACTAGACAATGAGCAGTTCTTC. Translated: CASSLHGGLDNEQFF.

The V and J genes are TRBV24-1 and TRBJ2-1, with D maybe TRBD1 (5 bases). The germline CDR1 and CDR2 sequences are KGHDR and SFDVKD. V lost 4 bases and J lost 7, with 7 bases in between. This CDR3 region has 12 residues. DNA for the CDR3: TGTGCCACCAGTGACAGGGCGAATGAGCAGTTCTTC. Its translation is CATSDRANEQFF.

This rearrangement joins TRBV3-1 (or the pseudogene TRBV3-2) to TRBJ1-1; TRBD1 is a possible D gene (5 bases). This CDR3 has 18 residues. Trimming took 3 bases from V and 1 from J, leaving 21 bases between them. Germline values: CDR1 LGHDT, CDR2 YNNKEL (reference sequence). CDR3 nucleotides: TGTGCCAGCAGCCAGGGACCTCGGGGGTTCGGGCAGAACACTGAAGCTTTCTTT. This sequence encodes CASSQGPRGFGQNTEAFF.

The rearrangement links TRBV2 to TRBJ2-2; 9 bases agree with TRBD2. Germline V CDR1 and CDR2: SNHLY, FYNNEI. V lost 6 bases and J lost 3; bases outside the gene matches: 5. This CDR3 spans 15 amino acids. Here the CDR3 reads CASRFGTSHTGELFF. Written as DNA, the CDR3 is TGTGCCAGCAGATTCGGGACTAGCCACACCGGGGAGCTGTTTTTT.

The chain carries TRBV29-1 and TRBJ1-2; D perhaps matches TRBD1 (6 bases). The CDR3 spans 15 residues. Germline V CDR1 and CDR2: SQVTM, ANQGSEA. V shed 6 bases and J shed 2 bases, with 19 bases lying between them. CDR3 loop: CSVKTAGAGNYGYTF. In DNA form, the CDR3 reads TGCAGCGTGAAAACAGCAGGGGCTGGGAACTATGGCTACACCTTC.

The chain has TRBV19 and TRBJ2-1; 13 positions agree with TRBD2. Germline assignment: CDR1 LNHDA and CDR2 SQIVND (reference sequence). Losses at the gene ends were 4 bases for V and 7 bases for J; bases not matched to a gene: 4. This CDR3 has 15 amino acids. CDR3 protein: CASSSGTSGANEQFF. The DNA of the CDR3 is TGTGCCAGTAGTAGCGGGACTAGCGGGGCGAATGAGCAGTTCTTC.

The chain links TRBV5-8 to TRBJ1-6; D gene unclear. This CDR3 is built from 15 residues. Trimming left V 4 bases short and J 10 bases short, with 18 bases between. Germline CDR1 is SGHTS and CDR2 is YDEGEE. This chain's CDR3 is CASSHQDRESSPLHF. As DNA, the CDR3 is TGTGCCAGCAGCCACCAAGACCGGGAAAGCTCACCCCTCCACTTT.